Described below is a single T cell receptor beta chain sequence and its context. Its binding antigen is unknown. No qualities accompany the bases; no much larger clone lies one base away. Deletion took 5 bases off V and 1 base off J, with a span of 20 bases between the germline ends. The CDR3 runs 17 residues from the cysteine to the phenylalanine. The only DNA kept is the CDR3, 51 bases in frame from the first base. According to the germline V gene, CDR1 reads MDHEN and CDR2 reads SYDVKM. For sequencing of the TCRbeta CDR3 region, genomic DNA was extracted from the sorted cells. The immunoSEQ Assay was used to sequence the TCRbeta CDR3 regions. Entries here come from immuneACCESS through TCRdb and include only in-frame sequences with V and J called. Some clones fail to appear in such tables; in the studies checked, an unresolved V gene covers under half of the shortfall, and the cause of the remainder is unknown. This sample holds about 88,000 clones; approximately 89% were observed only once. The top ten clonotypes cover 0.2% to 0.25% of the sample.

The trial excluded patients who had a history of autoimmune disease or were on systemic immunosuppression. Peripheral blood for TCR sequencing was drawn from every dose cohort at baseline, at cycle 4 day 1 and at cycle 7 day 1. Samples were obtained from an open-label, multicenter, first-in-human phase I dose-escalation trial of ivuxolimab. Adults with locally advanced or metastatic melanoma, renal cell, hepatocellular, or head and neck squamous cell carcinoma were enrolled in the trial. Before TCR sequencing, CD4+ and CD8+ T cells were separately sorted from peripheral blood. The entry originates in a study of OX40 agonist ivuxolimab in advanced cancers. Describing the broader study: The costimulatory receptor OX40 (CD134) was targeted by ivuxolimab, a fully human IgG2 agonistic monoclonal antibody. The purpose of peripheral TCRbeta sequencing was to test whether ivuxolimab changed TCR sequence diversity and led to clonal T-cell expansion. Partial responses were achieved by three dose-escalation patients, of whom one had hepatocellular carcinoma and two had cutaneous melanoma. The paper covers the monotherapy dose-escalation part of the phase I ivuxolimab trial, which included N of about 51 patients. A male proportion of around 81% and a mean age of around 60 years, ranging from roughly 23 to 80, were recorded for the dose-escalation cohort. Intravenous ivuxolimab was administered to patients every 2 weeks at six dose levels: 0.01, 0.1, 0.3, 1.5, 3 and 10 mg/kg. Of the approximately 50 patients in dose escalation, 19 had hepatocellular carcinoma, about 15 had melanoma, 9 had renal cell carcinoma and 9 had head and neck cancer. Prior anti-PD-1, anti-PD-L1 or anti-CTLA-4 therapy was permitted, and checkpoint inhibitors had been received by less than 45% of dose-escalation patients.

What the authors observed across the whole study: In partial responders in the 0.1-3.0 mg/kg groups, normalized peripheral clonal expansion was found to be among the lowest, especially among CD8+ T cells. The antigen specificity of the clonally expanded peripheral T cells was not determined. At doses of 0.1 to 3.0 mg/kg, clonal expansion of both CD4+ and CD8+ T cells in blood was seen between baseline and week 6. Low levels of normalized T-cell clonal expansion were also shown by some nonresponding patients. After ivuxolimab, more expanded clones were found on average in CD8+ T cells than in CD4+ T cells.

This receptor was obtained from an adult with an advanced solid tumor such as melanoma, head and neck, liver or kidney cancer. Sequences were derived from CD4+ or CD8+ T cells sorted from blood, sampled in a trial of the OX40 agonist ivuxolimab. In this chain, TRBV28 is recombined with TRBJ1-1; a weak D assignment points to TRBD1 (5 bases agree). The bases are TGTGCCAGCAGTACAAGAGGTAGGGGAGAATCGAACACTGAAGCTTTCTTT. It codes for CASSTRGRGESNTEAFF.